Presented here are 10 T cell receptor beta chains from one specimen sequenced in a study of regulatory T cells in long-lasting Graves disease. Time point reported: newly diagnosed GD, antithyroid drugs for less than 3 months. There was RNA extracted from PBMCs, and the TCR library was made from it. HTBI primers from iRepertoire and Arm-PCR of CDR3 regions yielded the TCR beta libraries. TCRdb redid the calling of the multiplex PCR reads with MiXCR, one entry per CDR3 protein. This sample carries around 500,000 distinct CDR3 sequences, 16% of them seen once, and the ten largest clones take more than 20%. Separately, the same data were catalogued under a study of T cells in Graves' hyperthyroidism and ophthalmopathy.

The specimen comprised peripheral blood mononuclear cells (PBMCs), sampled at new diagnosis, from a patient treated with antithyroid drugs. These receptors originate from a middle-aged woman with Graves disease.

About this clonotype: One base away lies a much larger clone, so this may be a sequencing read error. This sequence joins TRBV6-4 and TRBJ2-5; D possibly matches TRBD1 or TRBD2 (6 bases each). With 5 bases removed from V and 5 bases from J, the gap between germline ends came to 18 bases. Germline V gene sequence: CDR1 MRHNA, CDR2 SNTAGT. The CDR3 runs 15 residues. The chain's CDR3 is CASSFETRGVETQYF. The CDR3 DNA sequence: TGTGCCAGCAGTTTCGAAACAAGGGGGGTTGAGACCCAGTACTTC.

This rearrangement joins TRBV7-3 to TRBJ1-2; 7 bases are a match to TRBD1. CDR1 is SGHTA, CDR2 FQGTGA, per germline. V trimming: 6 bases; J trimming: 6 bases; junction bases outside the gene matches: 7. The CDR3 is made up of 13 amino acids. CDR3 bases: TGTGCCAGCAGTGGACAGGCGCTCAATGGCTACACCTTC. It encodes CASSGQALNGYTF.

This clonotype came up many times. V usage is TRBV4-1 and J usage is TRBJ1-1; TRBD1 agrees at 8 bases. The CDR3 loop spans 17 amino acids. The junction had 9 bases not matched to a gene; V was cut back by 1 base and J by 2 bases. Germline V lookup: CDR1 MGHRA, CDR2 YSYEKL. The DNA of the CDR3 is TGCGCCAGCAGCCAAGCCTTTCACAGGGGGGAAAACACTGAAGCTTTCTTT. This codes for CASSQAFHRGENTEAFF.

This clonotype came up a few times. V is TRBV9 and J is TRBJ1-4; TRBD1 might be the D (5 bases). The V end lost 4 bases, the J end lost 7 bases, and 14 bases lay between the germline ends. This CDR3 comprises 14 residues. Germline V gives CDR1 SGDLS, CDR2 YYNGEE. The CDR3 DNA reads as TGTGCCAGCAGCTTTGGGGGGGGGAGTGAAAAACTGTTTTTT. As protein: CASSFGGGSEKLFF.

This clonotype occurred many times. This chain uses TRBV3-1 with TRBJ1-1; D ambiguous. This CDR3 has 15 residues. Germline CDR1 is LGHDT and CDR2 is YNNKEL (reference sequence). V lost 3 bases to trimming and J lost 0 bases, with 11 bases between them. The CDR3 loop reads CASSHLGLMNTEAFF. In DNA form, the CDR3 reads TGTGCCAGCAGCCATTTAGGCCTTATGAACACTGAAGCTTTCTTT.

Many counts were recorded for this clonotype. The genes are TRBV18 and TRBJ2-5, with D tentatively TRBD1 (6 bases). CDR1 is KGHSH and CDR2 is LQKENI in the germline V gene. V was clipped by 3 bases and J by 5 bases, with 10 bases between them. The length of the CDR3 is 13 residues. This CDR3 reads CASSPSQGETQYF. In DNA, the CDR3 is TGTGCCAGCTCACCCAGCCAGGGGGAGACCCAGTACTTC.

The chain employs TRBV5-8 and TRBJ1-4; no definite D call. The CDR3 has 16 residues. Deletions cut 1 base from V and 3 bases from J, with 13 bases between. Germline V gives CDR1 SGHTS, CDR2 YDEGEE. The CDR3 loop is CASSLYLKPSNEKLFF. In nucleotides, the CDR3 is TGTGCCAGCAGCTTGTATCTGAAGCCATCTAATGAAAAACTGTTTTTT. The full variable domain, completed using reference TRBV5-8 and TRBJ1-4, is EAGVTQSPTHLIKTRGQQATLRCSPISGHTSVYWYQQALGLGLQFLLWYDEGEERNRGNFPPRFSGRQFPNYSSELNVNALELEDSALYLCASSLYLKPSNEKLFFGSGTQLSVL.

The chain joins TRBV20-1 to TRBJ1-2; TRBD1 matches at 7 bases. After removal of 6 bases from V and 7 bases from J, the junction contained 5 bases not matched to a gene. Germline loops: CDR1 DFQATT, CDR2 SNEGSKA (reference sequence). This CDR3 comprises 11 residues. CDR3 residues: CSASTGAGYTF. DNA for the CDR3: TGCAGTGCAAGTACAGGGGCTGGCTACACCTTC.

This clonotype was seen at least ten times. The chain has TRBV7-2 and TRBJ2-7; 7 positions match TRBD2. Trimming at V came to 6 bases and at J to 6 bases, leaving 11 bases not matched to a gene. CDR3 length: 14 amino acids. The germline V gene has CDR1 SGHTA and CDR2 FQGNSA. The chain's CDR3 is CASRTGLRRLEQYF. CDR3 in DNA: TGTGCCAGCAGAACGGGACTACGGCGCCTCGAGCAGTACTTC.

This chain uses TRBV12-3 or TRBV12-4 with TRBJ2-2; no reliable D call. CDR3 length: 10 residues. The V end was cut by 4 bases, the J end by 8 bases, with 2 bases between. This CDR3 reads CASSSGELFF. CDR3 DNA: TGTGCCAGCAGTTCAGGGGAGCTGTTTTTT.